This paragraph reports one TCR beta chain. The target antigen is unknown. These data originate in a study of OX40 agonist ivuxolimab in advanced cancers. Findings and limits, study-wide: In a subset of nonresponders, normalized T-cell clonal expansion was also low. Dosing at 0.1 to 3.0 mg/kg was accompanied by clonal expansion of CD4+ and CD8+ blood T cells by week 6. The study found that CD8+ T cells averaged more expanded clones than CD4+.

Data came from immunoSEQ multiplex PCR; TCRdb stores just in-frame clones and leaves some out. Found here are fewer than 70,000 clones, 75% to 95% of them singletons; the top ten hold less than 0.55%. The origin of this receptor is an adult with an advanced solid tumor such as melanoma, head and neck, liver or kidney cancer. The sequences come from CD4+ or CD8+ T cells sorted from blood, collected in a trial of the OX40 agonist ivuxolimab.

The CDR3 region is CASRMVGRALNTEAFF. CDR3 DNA sequence: TGTGCCAGCAGAATGGTGGGCAGGGCATTGAACACTGAAGCTTTCTTT. The gene calls are TRBV5-6 and TRBJ1-1; possibly TRBD1 for D (5 bases). V was trimmed by 5 bases and J by 0 bases, leaving 17 bases between them. CDR1 is SGHDT, CDR2 YYEEEE, per germline. The CDR3 has 16 amino acids.